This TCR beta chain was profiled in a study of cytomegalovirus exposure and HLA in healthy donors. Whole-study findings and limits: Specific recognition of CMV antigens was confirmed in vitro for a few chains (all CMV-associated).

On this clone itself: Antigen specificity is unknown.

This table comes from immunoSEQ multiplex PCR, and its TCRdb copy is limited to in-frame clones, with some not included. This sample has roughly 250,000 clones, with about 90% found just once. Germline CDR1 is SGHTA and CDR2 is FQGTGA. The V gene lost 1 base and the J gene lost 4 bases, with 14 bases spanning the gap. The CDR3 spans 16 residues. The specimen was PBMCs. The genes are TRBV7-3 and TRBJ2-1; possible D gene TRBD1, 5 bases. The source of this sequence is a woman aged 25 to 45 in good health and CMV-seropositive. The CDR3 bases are TGTGCCAGCAGCTTAAGGGCGGCAGGGCGTTACAATGAGCAGTTCTTC. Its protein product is CASSLRAAGRYNEQFF.